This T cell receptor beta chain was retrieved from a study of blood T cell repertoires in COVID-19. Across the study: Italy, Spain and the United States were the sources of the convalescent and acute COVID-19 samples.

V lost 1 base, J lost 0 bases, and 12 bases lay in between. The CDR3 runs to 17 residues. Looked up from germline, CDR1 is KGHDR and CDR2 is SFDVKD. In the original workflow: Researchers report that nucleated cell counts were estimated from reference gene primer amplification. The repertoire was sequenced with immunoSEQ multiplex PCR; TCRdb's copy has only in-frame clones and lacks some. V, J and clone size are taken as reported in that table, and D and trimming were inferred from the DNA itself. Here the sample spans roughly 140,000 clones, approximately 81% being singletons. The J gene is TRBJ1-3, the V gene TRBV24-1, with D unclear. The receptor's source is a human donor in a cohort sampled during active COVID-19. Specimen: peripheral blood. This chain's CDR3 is CATSDFSRSLSGNTIYF. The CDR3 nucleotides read TGTGCCACCAGTGATTTTAGCCGGTCCCTCTCTGGAAACACCATATATTTT.